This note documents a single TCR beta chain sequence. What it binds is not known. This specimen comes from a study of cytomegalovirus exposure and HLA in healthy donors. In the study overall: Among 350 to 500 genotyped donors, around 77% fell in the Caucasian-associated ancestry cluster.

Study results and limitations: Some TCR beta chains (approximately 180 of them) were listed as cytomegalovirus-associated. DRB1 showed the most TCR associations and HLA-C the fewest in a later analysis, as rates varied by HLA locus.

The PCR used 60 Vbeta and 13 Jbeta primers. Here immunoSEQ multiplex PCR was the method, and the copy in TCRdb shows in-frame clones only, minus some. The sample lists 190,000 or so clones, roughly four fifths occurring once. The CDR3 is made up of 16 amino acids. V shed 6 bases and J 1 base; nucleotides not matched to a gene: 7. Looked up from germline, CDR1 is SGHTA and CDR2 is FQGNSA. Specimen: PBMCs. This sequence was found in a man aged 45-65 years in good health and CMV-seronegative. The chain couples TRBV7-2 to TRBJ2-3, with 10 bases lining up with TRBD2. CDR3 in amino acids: CASSNKRGGGTDTQYF. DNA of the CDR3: TGTGCCAGCAGTAATAAGCGGGGGGGAGGCACAGATACGCAGTATTTT.